These T cell receptor beta chains were read from a single sample in a study of early T cells in non-severe SARS-CoV-2 infection. MiXCR, run by TCRdb on the 5' RACE reads, gives a single entry per CDR3 protein. The data hold 50,000 to 60,000 distinct CDR3 sequences, with approximately 10% observed a single time. Material for sequencing was whole blood. The receptors derive from an adult who was a healthcare worker with PCR-confirmed SARS-CoV-2 infection or an uninfected control (not recorded which). CDR3s include the opening cysteine and the closing phenylalanine or tryptophan. Fields, in order: CDR3 protein, CDR3 DNA, clone size, CDR3 length, D gene, J gene, V gene. A D gene is named only where the DNA matches it firmly. Part of the rows lack a size; the others show once, few, many or a class for expanded clones.

CDR3 protein: CASNAAGPGHEQYF; CDR3 DNA: TGTGCCAGCAATGCGGCAGGCCCGGGGCACGAGCAGTACTTC; clone size: many; CDR3 length: 14; D gene: .; J gene: TRBJ2-7; V gene: TRBV6-1
CDR3 protein: CASSLAGSQETQYF; CDR3 DNA: TGCGCCAGCAGCTTGGCTGGGTCCCAAGAGACCCAGTACTTC; clone size: .; CDR3 length: 14; D gene: .; J gene: TRBJ2-5; V gene: TRBV5-1
CDR3 protein: CASSRDWGETQYF; CDR3 DNA: TGTGCCAGCAGCCGGGACTGGGGAGAGACCCAGTACTTC; clone size: many; CDR3 length: 13; D gene: .; J gene: TRBJ2-5; V gene: TRBV11-2
CDR3 protein: CASSERTVATGELFF; CDR3 DNA: TGTGCCAGCAGTGAAAGGACAGTCGCCACCGGGGAGCTGTTTTTT; clone size: many; CDR3 length: 15; D gene: .; J gene: TRBJ2-2; V gene: TRBV2
CDR3 protein: CASSQQLGGSYEQYF; CDR3 DNA: TGTGCCAGCAGCCAACAACTGGGAGGGTCCTACGAGCAGTACTTC; clone size: few; CDR3 length: 15; D gene: TRBD2; J gene: TRBJ2-7; V gene: TRBV7-2
CDR3 protein: CSAREAGRPGNGYTF; CDR3 DNA: TGCAGTGCTAGAGAAGCAGGCAGACCAGGGAACGGCTACACCTTC; clone size: .; CDR3 length: 15; D gene: .; J gene: TRBJ1-2; V gene: TRBV20-1
CDR3 protein: CSAMRAGRIGIEQFF; CDR3 DNA: TGCAGTGCTATGCGAGCGGGGAGGATTGGTATTGAGCAGTTCTTC; clone size: few; CDR3 length: 15; D gene: TRBD2; J gene: TRBJ2-1; V gene: TRBV20-1
CDR3 protein: CASSFRSSAYNEQFF; CDR3 DNA: TGTGCCAGCAGCTTTCGGTCTAGCGCGTACAATGAGCAGTTCTTC; clone size: medium-sized; CDR3 length: 15; D gene: .; J gene: TRBJ2-1; V gene: TRBV11-3
CDR3 protein: CASSLRDRGNEQFF; CDR3 DNA: TGTGCCAGCAGCCTCCGGGACAGGGGCAATGAGCAGTTCTTC; clone size: few; CDR3 length: 14; D gene: TRBD1; J gene: TRBJ2-1; V gene: TRBV28
CDR3 protein: CASSLNTGRGDTEAFF; CDR3 DNA: TGCGCCAGCAGCTTGAATACAGGGAGAGGCGACACTGAAGCTTTCTTT; clone size: few; CDR3 length: 16; D gene: .; J gene: TRBJ1-1; V gene: TRBV5-1
CDR3 protein: CASSQRGDRGRVHTGELFF; CDR3 DNA: TGTGCCAGCAGCCAGAGGGGGGACAGGGGAAGAGTGCACACCGGGGAGCTGTTTTTT; clone size: few; CDR3 length: 19; D gene: TRBD1; J gene: TRBJ2-2; V gene: TRBV3-1
CDR3 protein: CASSSSINQLNTEAFF; CDR3 DNA: TGTGCCAGCAGTTCCTCCATTAACCAGCTGAACACTGAAGCTTTCTTT; clone size: many; CDR3 length: 16; D gene: .; J gene: TRBJ1-1; V gene: TRBV6-2/TRBV6-3
CDR3 protein: CASSQDDQPQHF; CDR3 DNA: TGCGCCAGCAGCCAAGATGATCAGCCCCAGCATTTT; clone size: few; CDR3 length: 12; D gene: .; J gene: TRBJ1-5; V gene: TRBV4-3
CDR3 protein: CASSQGAGGPYEQYF; CDR3 DNA: TGTGCCAGCAGCCAAGGAGCGGGGGGGCCTTACGAGCAGTACTTC; clone size: few; CDR3 length: 15; D gene: TRBD2; J gene: TRBJ2-7; V gene: TRBV14
CDR3 protein: CASSRSPETVYEQYF; CDR3 DNA: TGTGCCAGCAGTCGATCCCCGGAAACCGTCTACGAGCAGTACTTC; clone size: .; CDR3 length: 15; D gene: .; J gene: TRBJ2-7; V gene: TRBV7-2
CDR3 protein: CASSLVRSPGSNQPQHF; CDR3 DNA: TGTGCCAGCAGCCTGGTGAGAAGCCCCGGGAGCAATCAGCCCCAGCATTTT; clone size: many; CDR3 length: 17; D gene: .; J gene: TRBJ1-5; V gene: TRBV6-2/TRBV6-3
CDR3 protein: CASSTSDEQFF; CDR3 DNA: TGTGCCAGCAGTACTAGCGACGAGCAGTTCTTC; clone size: many; CDR3 length: 11; D gene: TRBD2; J gene: TRBJ2-1; V gene: TRBV11-2
CDR3 protein: CAQRIQLGQGGRTGELFF; CDR3 DNA: TGTGCCCAACGGATTCAGCTGGGACAGGGGGGTCGGACCGGGGAGCTGTTTTTT; clone size: .; CDR3 length: 18; D gene: TRBD1; J gene: TRBJ2-2; V gene: TRBV30
CDR3 protein: CASNLGRTDTQYF; CDR3 DNA: TGTGCCAGCAACCTGGGACGGACAGATACGCAGTATTTT; clone size: .; CDR3 length: 13; D gene: .; J gene: TRBJ2-3; V gene: TRBV7-2
CDR3 protein: CATSRGGDGTDTQYF; CDR3 DNA: TGTGCCACCAGTAGGGGGGGAGATGGCACAGATACGCAGTATTTT; clone size: .; CDR3 length: 15; D gene: .; J gene: TRBJ2-3; V gene: TRBV24-1
CDR3 protein: CSAIQTVTQETQYF; CDR3 DNA: TGCAGTGCTATCCAGACGGTAACCCAAGAGACCCAGTACTTC; clone size: many; CDR3 length: 14; D gene: .; J gene: TRBJ2-5; V gene: TRBV20-1
CDR3 protein: CATRAGHGNNEQFF; CDR3 DNA: TGTGCCACCAGGGCAGGGCACGGAAACAATGAGCAGTTCTTC; clone size: many; CDR3 length: 14; D gene: .; J gene: TRBJ2-1; V gene: TRBV15
CDR3 protein: CASSLFRSGTYEQFF; CDR3 DNA: TGTGCCAGCAGCTTGTTTAGGAGTGGGACGTATGAGCAGTTCTTC; clone size: many; CDR3 length: 15; D gene: .; J gene: TRBJ2-1; V gene: TRBV7-2
CDR3 protein: CASSYSPYNEQFF; CDR3 DNA: TGTGCCAGCAGTTACTCACCCTACAATGAGCAGTTCTTC; clone size: .; CDR3 length: 13; D gene: .; J gene: TRBJ2-1; V gene: TRBV6-6
CDR3 protein: CASSLDGYSYEQYF; CDR3 DNA: TGTGCCAGCAGCCTTGACGGATACTCCTACGAGCAGTACTTC; clone size: few; CDR3 length: 14; D gene: .; J gene: TRBJ2-7; V gene: TRBV12-3/TRBV12-4
CDR3 protein: CSVGQDTYNEQFF; CDR3 DNA: TGCAGCGTAGGACAGGACACCTACAATGAGCAGTTCTTC; clone size: .; CDR3 length: 13; D gene: TRBD1; J gene: TRBJ2-1; V gene: TRBV29-1
CDR3 protein: CASRALIAKNIQYF; CDR3 DNA: TGTGCCAGCAGGGCACTAATAGCCAAAAACATTCAGTACTTC; clone size: many; CDR3 length: 14; D gene: .; J gene: TRBJ2-4; V gene: TRBV6-5
CDR3 protein: CASSPPRSGGEKLFF; CDR3 DNA: TGTGCCAGCAGCCCTCCGAGGTCCGGGGGTGAAAAACTGTTTTTT; clone size: many; CDR3 length: 15; D gene: .; J gene: TRBJ1-4; V gene: TRBV3-1
CDR3 protein: CASSEGAGNTEAFF; CDR3 DNA: TGTGCCAGCAGCGAAGGGGCGGGAAACACTGAAGCTTTCTTT; clone size: .; CDR3 length: 14; D gene: .; J gene: TRBJ1-1; V gene: TRBV5-4
CDR3 protein: CASSLGQNNQPQHF; CDR3 DNA: TGTGCCAGCAGCTTAGGACAGAACAATCAGCCCCAGCATTTT; clone size: few; CDR3 length: 14; D gene: .; J gene: TRBJ1-5; V gene: TRBV5-6
CDR3 protein: CSAEAGFGYTF; CDR3 DNA: TGCAGCGCGGAGGCCGGGTTTGGCTACACCTTC; clone size: many; CDR3 length: 11; D gene: .; J gene: TRBJ1-2; V gene: TRBV29-1